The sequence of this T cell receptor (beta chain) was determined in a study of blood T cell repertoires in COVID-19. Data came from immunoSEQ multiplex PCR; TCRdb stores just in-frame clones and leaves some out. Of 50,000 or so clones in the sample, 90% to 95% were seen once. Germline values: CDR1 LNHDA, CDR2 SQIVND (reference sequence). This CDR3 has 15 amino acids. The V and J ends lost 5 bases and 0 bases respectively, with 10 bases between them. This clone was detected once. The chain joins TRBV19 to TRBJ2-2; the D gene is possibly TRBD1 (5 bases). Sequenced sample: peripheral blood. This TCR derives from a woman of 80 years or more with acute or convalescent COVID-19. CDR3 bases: TGTGCCAGTAGTCCAAGACAGCCGAACACCGGGGAGCTGTTTTTT. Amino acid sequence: CASSPRQPNTGELFF.